This T cell receptor (beta chain) was captured by sequencing in a study of T-cell reconstitution after alpha-beta-depleted transplantation in children. Germline trimming cut 2 bases from V and 3 bases from J; bases unmatched to any gene: 3. Per the germline V gene, CDR1 is SGHRS and CDR2 is YFSETQ. This CDR3 contains 15 residues. Preparation of the TCRbeta library involved a method that used unique molecular identifiers. MiXCR, applied by TCRdb to the PCR reads, yields one record per CDR3 protein. Among approximately 590,000 distinct CDR3 sequences listed, about 10% were seen once. The chain uses TRBV5-1 and TRBJ2-5; 11 bases map to TRBD1. The TCR comes from a human donor who donated a stem cell graft to a child with acute myeloid leukemia. The specimen comprised PBMCs from the stem cell graft donor, sampled from the stem cell graft. The CDR3: CASSFGQGAKETQYF. In nucleotides, the CDR3 is TGCGCCAGCAGCTTTGGACAGGGGGCAAAAGAGACCCAGTACTTC.